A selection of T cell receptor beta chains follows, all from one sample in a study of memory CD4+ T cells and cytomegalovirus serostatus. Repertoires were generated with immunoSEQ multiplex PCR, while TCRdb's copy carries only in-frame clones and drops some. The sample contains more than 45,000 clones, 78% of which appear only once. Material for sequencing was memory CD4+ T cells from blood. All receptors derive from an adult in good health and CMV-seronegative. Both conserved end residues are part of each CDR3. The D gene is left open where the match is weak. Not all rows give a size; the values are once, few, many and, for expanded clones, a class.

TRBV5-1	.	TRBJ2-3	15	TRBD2	CASSFASGGTDTQYF	TGCGCCAGCAGCTTCGCTAGCGGAGGCACAGATACGCAGTATTTT
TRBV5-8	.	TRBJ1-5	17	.	CASSPNRHFLVNQPQHF	TGTGCCAGCAGCCCAAACCGGCACTTCCTCGTCAATCAGCCCCAGCATTTT
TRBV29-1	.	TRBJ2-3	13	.	CSVGGESTDTQYF	TGCAGCGTTGGGGGGGAGAGCACAGATACGCAGTATTTT
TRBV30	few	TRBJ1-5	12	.	CAWSGGNQPQHF	TGTGCCTGGAGCGGGGGGAATCAGCCCCAGCATTTT
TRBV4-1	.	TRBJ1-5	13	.	CASSPREYQPQHF	TGCGCCAGCAGCCCAAGGGAGTATCAGCCCCAGCATTTT
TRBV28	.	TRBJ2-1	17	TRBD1	CASSRGQGASSYNEQFF	TGTGCCAGCAGCCGTGGACAGGGGGCGAGTTCCTACAATGAGCAGTTCTTC
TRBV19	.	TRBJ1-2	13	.	CASSFSVSYGYTF	TGTGCCAGTAGTTTCTCTGTTTCCTATGGCTACACCTTC
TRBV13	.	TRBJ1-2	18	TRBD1	CASSSDRDRVLGNYGYTF	TGTGCCAGCAGCTCTGACCGGGACAGGGTGTTGGGAAACTATGGCTACACCTTC
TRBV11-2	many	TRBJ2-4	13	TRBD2	CASSLKAGGPQYF	TGTGCCAGCAGCTTGAAAGCGGGAGGGCCTCAGTACTTC
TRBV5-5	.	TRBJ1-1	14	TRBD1	CATARQGLDTEAFF	TGTGCCACAGCGAGACAGGGGTTGGACACTGAAGCTTTCTTT
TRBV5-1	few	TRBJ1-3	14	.	CASSSGRSGNTIYF	TGCGCCAGCAGCTCGGGCCGCTCTGGAAACACCATATATTTT
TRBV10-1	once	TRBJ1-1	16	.	CASSDRDISMNTEAFF	TGCGCCAGCAGTGATAGGGATATCTCCATGAACACTGAAGCTTTCTTT
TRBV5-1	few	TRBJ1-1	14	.	CASRADSMNTEAFF	TGCGCCAGCAGAGCCGACAGCATGAACACTGAAGCTTTCTTT
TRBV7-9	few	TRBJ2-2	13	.	CASSFLQTGELFF	TGTGCCAGCAGCTTCCTTCAGACCGGGGAGCTGTTTTTT
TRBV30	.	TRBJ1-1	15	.	CAWSRQGAGDTEAFF	TGTGCCTGGAGTCGTCAAGGGGCAGGGGACACTGAAGCTTTCTTT
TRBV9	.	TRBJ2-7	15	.	CASSPGGASSYEQYF	TGTGCCAGCAGCCCTGGGGGAGCTAGCTCCTACGAGCAGTACTTC
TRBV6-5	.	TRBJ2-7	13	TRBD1	CASSLQGGYEQYF	TGTGCCAGCAGTCTACAGGGGGGCTACGAGCAGTACTTC
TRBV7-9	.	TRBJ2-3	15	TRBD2	CASRMTSGVTDTQYF	TGTGCCAGCAGAATGACTAGCGGGGTGACAGATACGCAGTATTTT
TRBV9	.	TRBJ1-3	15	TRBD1	CASSADRGFGNTIYF	TGTGCCAGCAGCGCCGACAGGGGTTTTGGAAACACCATATATTTT
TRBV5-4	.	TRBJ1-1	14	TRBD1	CASSVQGGNTEAFF	TGTGCCAGCAGTGTACAGGGGGGGAACACTGAAGCTTTCTTT
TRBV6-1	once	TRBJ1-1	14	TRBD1	CASSLTAGQVEAFF	TGTGCCAGCAGTCTAACCGCCGGACAGGTCGAAGCTTTCTTT
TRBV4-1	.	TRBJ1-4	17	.	CASSQGAAYATNEKLFF	TGCGCCAGCAGCCAAGGCGCTGCCTATGCAACTAATGAAAAACTGTTTTTT
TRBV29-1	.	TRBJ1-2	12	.	CSVEQGARGYTF	TGCAGCGTTGAACAGGGCGCTCGAGGCTACACCTTC
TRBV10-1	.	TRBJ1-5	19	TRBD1	CASSEGTNGDSPGDQPQHF	TGCGCCAGCAGTGAGGGGACCAATGGGGACAGCCCGGGGGATCAGCCCCAGCATTTT
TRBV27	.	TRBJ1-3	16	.	CASSLQGRGSGNTIYF	TGTGCCAGCAGTTTACAGGGGAGAGGGTCTGGAAACACCATATATTTT
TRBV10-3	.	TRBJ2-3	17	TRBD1	CAISESNSRGQKDTQYF	TGTGCCATCAGTGAGTCGAATTCCAGGGGGCAAAAAGATACGCAGTATTTT
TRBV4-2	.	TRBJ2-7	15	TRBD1	CASSLRQGSSYEQYF	TGTGCCAGCAGCCTAAGACAGGGGTCCTCCTACGAGCAGTACTTC
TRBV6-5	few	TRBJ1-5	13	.	CASSYEGDQPQHF	TGTGCCAGCAGTTACGAGGGAGATCAGCCCCAGCATTTT
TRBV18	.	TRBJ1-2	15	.	CASSRDRNFNYGYTF	TGTGCCAGCTCACGAGACAGGAATTTTAACTATGGCTACACCTTC
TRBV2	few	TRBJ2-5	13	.	CASRWRAGETQYF	TGTGCCAGCAGGTGGAGGGCCGGAGAGACCCAGTACTTC
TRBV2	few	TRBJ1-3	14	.	CASGDIYSGNTIYF	TGTGCCAGTGGGGACATTTACTCTGGAAACACCATATATTTT
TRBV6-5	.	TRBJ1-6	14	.	CASSRSGFNSPLHF	TGTGCCAGCAGCCGCTCAGGGTTCAATTCACCCCTCCACTTT
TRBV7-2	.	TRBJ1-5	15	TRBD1	CASSLVGRGDQPQHF	TGTGCCAGCAGCTTAGTCGGCAGGGGGGATCAGCCCCAGCATTTT
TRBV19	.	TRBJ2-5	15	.	CASSRGTGLPETQYF	TGTGCCAGTAGTAGGGGGACTGGGTTGCCAGAGACCCAGTACTTC
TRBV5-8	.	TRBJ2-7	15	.	CASGLRGASSYEQYF	TGTGCCAGCGGCCTCAGGGGAGCGTCCTCCTACGAGCAGTACTTC
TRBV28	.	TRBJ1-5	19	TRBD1	CASSRPGQGWETRNQPQHF	TGTGCCAGCAGTAGACCGGGACAGGGTTGGGAGACCCGCAATCAGCCCCAGCATTTT
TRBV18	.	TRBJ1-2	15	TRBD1	CASSQAGQGDYGYTF	TGTGCCAGCTCACAGGCGGGACAGGGGGACTATGGCTACACCTTC
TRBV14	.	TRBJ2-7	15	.	CASSQDRLGQVVQYF	TGTGCCAGCAGCCAAGATCGCTTAGGGCAGGTCGTGCAGTACTTC